The entry below gives a single T cell receptor (beta chain) sequence along with its context. This specimen comes from a study of control samples from healthy donors and cancer patients. TCRdb keeps only in-frame clones here, not all; method: immunoSEQ multiplex PCR. The sample consists of tens of thousands of clones, roughly 84% of them appearing once. Germline loops: CDR1 SGHRS, CDR2 YFSETQ. Germline trimming cut 4 bases from V and 7 bases from J; bases unmatched to any gene: 8. The CDR3 covers 16 residues. The sample taken for sequencing was PBMCs. This rearrangement joins TRBV5-1 to TRBJ2-1, with 13 bases identical to TRBD2. The sequence was obtained from a man between 65 and 85 years old with lung cancer. CDR3 DNA: TGCGCCAGCAGCGCCTTGCCGACTAGCGGGGGGAATGAGCAGTTCTTC. Translation: CASSALPTSGGNEQFF.